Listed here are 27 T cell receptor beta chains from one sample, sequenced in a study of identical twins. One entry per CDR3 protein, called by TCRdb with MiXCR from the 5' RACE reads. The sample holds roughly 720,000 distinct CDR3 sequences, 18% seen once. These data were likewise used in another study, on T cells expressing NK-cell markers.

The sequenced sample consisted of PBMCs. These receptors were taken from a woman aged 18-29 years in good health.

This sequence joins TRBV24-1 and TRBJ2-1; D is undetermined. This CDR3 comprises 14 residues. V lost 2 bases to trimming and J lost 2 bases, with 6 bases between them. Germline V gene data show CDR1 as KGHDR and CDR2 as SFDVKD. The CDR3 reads CATSDSRTYNEQFF. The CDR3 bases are TGTGCCACCAGTGATTCGCGGACCTACAATGAGCAGTTCTTC.

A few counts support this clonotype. This CDR3 is CSAQSMETKNIQYF. The CDR3 DNA is TGCAGTGCCCAGAGTATGGAAACCAAAAACATTCAGTACTTC. The chain joins TRBV20-1 to TRBJ2-4; D uncertain. The CDR3 is made up of 14 amino acids. V was pared by 6 bases and J by 2 bases, with 14 bases between. Germline CDR1 is DFQATT and CDR2 is SNEGSKA (reference sequence).

CDR3 DNA: TGTGCCATCAGCGAGGGGTTTAGCGTCCTCTCCTACGAGCAGTACTTC. Translation: CAISEGFSVLSYEQYF. The chain employs TRBV10-3 and TRBJ2-7; D could derive from TRBD1 or TRBD2 (5 bases each). The V and J ends lost 6 bases and 0 bases respectively, with 18 bases between them. Germline V gene sequence: CDR1 ENHRY, CDR2 SYGVKD. There are 16 residues in the CDR3.

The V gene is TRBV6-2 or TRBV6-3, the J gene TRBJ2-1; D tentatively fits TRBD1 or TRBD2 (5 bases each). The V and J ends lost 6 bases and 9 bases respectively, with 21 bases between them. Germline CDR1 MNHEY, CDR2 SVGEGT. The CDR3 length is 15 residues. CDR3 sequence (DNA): TGTGCCAGCAGCCGCCCCGGGACCTTGAGTGGTGAGCAGTTCTTC. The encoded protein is CASSRPGTLSGEQFF.

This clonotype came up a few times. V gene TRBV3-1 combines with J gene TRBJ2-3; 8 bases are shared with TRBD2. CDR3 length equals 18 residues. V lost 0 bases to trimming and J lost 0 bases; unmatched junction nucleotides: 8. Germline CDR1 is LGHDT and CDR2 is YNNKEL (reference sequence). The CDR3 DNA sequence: TGTGCCAGCAGCCAAGATGTAGCGGGGTCAACTAGCACAGATACGCAGTATTTT. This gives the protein CASSQDVAGSTSTDTQYF.

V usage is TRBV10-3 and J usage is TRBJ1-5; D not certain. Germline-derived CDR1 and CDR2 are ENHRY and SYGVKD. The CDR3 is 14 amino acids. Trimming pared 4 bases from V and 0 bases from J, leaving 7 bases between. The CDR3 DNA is TGTGCCATCAGTGCGGATCTTAGCAATCAGCCCCAGCATTTT. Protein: CAISADLSNQPQHF.

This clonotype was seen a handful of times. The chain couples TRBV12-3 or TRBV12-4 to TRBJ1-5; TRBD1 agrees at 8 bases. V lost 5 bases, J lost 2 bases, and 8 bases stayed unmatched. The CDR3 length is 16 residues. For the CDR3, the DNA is TGTGCCAGCAGTCGAACCACAGGGGGAGGCAATCAGCCCCAGCATTTT. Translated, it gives CASSRTTGGGNQPQHF.

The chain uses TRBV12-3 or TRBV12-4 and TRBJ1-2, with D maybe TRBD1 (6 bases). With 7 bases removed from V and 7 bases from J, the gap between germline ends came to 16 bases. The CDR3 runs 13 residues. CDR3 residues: CASIQRGRAGYTF. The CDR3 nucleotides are TGTGCCAGCATCCAAAGGGGGAGGGCTGGCTACACCTTC.

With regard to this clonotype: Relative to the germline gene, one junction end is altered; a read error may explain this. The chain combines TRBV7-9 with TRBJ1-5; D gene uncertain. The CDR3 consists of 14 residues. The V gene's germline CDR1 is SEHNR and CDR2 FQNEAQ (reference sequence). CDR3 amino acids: CASSLEGSNEPQHF. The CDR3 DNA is TGTGCCAGCAGCTTAGAGGGCAGCAATGAGCCCCAGCATTTT.

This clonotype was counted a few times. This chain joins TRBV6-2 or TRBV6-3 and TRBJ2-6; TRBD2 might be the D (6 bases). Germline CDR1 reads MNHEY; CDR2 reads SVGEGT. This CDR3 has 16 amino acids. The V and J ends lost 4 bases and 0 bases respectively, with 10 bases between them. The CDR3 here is CASSSRGISGANVLTF. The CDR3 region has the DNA TGTGCCAGCAGTTCACGGGGGATCTCTGGGGCCAACGTCCTGACTTTC.

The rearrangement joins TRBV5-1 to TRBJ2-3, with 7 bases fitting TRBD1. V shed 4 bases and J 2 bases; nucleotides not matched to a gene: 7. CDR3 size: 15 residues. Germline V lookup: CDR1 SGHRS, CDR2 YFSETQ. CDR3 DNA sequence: TGCGCCAGCAGCGATGACAGGGCGTACACAGATACGCAGTATTTT. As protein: CASSDDRAYTDTQYF.

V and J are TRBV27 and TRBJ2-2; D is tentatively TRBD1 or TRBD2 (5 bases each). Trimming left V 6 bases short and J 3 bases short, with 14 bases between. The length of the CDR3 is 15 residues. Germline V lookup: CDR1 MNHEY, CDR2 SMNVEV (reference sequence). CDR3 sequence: CASSPPGRDTGELFF. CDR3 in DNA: TGTGCCAGCAGCCCGCCGGGACGTGACACCGGGGAGCTGTTTTTT.

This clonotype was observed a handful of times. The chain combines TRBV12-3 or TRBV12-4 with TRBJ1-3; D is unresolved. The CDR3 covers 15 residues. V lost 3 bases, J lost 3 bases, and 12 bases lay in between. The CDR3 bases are TGTGCCAGCAGTTTTTGGCAGACGATTGGAAACACCATATATTTT. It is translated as CASSFWQTIGNTIYF.

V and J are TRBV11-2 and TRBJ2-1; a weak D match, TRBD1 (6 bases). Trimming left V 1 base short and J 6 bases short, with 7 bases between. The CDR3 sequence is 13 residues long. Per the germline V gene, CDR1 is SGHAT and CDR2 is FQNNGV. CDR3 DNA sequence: TGTGCCAGCAGCTTAGTGGACAGCAATGAGCAGTTCTTC. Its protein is CASSLVDSNEQFF.

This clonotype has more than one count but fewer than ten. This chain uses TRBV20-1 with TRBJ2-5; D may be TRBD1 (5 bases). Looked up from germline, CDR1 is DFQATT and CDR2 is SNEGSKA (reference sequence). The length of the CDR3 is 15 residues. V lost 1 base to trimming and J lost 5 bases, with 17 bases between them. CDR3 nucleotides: TGCAGTGCTAGAGGGCAAAGGGGATCATGGGAGACCCAGTACTTC. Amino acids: CSARGQRGSWETQYF.

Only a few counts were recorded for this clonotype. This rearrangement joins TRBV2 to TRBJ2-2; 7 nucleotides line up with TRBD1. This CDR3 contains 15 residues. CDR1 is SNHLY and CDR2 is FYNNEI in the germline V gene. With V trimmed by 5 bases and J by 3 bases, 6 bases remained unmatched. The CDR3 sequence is CASSYRGVDTGELFF. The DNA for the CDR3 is TGTGCCAGCAGTTACAGGGGAGTGGACACCGGGGAGCTGTTTTTT.

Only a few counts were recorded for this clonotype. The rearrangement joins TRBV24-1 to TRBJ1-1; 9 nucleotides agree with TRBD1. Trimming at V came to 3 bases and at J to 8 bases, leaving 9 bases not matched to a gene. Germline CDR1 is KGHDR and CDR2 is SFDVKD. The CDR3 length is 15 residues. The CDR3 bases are TGTGCCACCAGTGATCACCGGGACAGGGCTCCCGAAGCTTTCTTT. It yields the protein CATSDHRDRAPEAFF.

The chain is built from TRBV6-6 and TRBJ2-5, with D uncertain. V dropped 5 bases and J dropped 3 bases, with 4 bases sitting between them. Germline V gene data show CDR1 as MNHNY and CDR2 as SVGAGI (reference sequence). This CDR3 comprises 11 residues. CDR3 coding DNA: TGTGCCAGCAGTGCGAAAGAGACCCAGTACTTC. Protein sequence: CASSAKETQYF.

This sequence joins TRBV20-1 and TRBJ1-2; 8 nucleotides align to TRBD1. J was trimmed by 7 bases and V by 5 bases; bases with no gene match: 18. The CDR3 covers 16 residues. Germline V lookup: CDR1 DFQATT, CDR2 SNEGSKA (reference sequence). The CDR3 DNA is TGCAGTGCTCCCCAACCCTTACAGGGGGTTGTTGGTGGCTACACCTTC. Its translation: CSAPQPLQGVVGGYTF.

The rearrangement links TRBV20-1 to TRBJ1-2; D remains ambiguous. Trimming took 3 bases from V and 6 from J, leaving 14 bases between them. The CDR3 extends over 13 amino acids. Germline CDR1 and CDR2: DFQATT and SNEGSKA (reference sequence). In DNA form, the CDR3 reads TGCAGTGCTAGCGTGCACGGGATGGATGGCTACACCTTC. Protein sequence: CSASVHGMDGYTF.

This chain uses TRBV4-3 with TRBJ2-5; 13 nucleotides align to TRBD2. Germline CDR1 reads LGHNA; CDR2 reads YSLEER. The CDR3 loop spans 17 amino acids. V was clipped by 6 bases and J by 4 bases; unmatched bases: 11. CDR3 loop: CASSLGTSGRAAETQYF. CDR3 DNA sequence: TGCGCCAGCAGTCTAGGAACTAGCGGGAGGGCCGCAGAGACCCAGTACTTC.

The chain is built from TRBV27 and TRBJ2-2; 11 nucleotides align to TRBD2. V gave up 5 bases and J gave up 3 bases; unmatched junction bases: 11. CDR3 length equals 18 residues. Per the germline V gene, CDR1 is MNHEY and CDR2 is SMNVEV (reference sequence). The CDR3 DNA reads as TGTGCCAGCAGTCCAGAGCCGACTAGCGGGACCTACACCGGGGAGCTGTTTTTT. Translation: CASSPEPTSGTYTGELFF.

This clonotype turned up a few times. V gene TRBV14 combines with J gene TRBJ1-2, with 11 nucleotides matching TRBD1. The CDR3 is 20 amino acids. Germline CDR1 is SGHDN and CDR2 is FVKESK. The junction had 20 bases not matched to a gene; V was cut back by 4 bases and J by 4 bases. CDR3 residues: CASSRTIWGQGDQFSYGYTF. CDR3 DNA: TGTGCCAGCAGCCGTACAATCTGGGGACAGGGGGACCAATTCTCCTATGGCTACACCTTC.

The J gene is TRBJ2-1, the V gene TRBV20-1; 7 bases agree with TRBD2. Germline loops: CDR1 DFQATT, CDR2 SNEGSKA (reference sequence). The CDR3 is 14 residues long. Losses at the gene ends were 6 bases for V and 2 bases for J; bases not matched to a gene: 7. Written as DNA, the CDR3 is TGCAGTGCCGGGTCCGGGACTACCTACAATGAGCAGTTCTTC. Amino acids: CSAGSGTTYNEQFF.

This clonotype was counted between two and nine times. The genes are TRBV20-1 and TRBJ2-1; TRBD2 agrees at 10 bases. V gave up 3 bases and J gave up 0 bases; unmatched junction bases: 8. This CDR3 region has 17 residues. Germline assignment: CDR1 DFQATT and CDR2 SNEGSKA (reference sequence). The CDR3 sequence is CSASRGAGGVSYNEQFF. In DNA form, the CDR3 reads TGCAGTGCTAGTCGGGGAGCGGGAGGGGTCTCCTACAATGAGCAGTTCTTC.

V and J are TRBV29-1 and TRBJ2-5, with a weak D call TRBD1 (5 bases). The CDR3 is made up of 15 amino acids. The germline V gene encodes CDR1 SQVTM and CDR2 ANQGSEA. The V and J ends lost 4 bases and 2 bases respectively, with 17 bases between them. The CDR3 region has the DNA TGCAGCGTTGGGGGTGAGACAGCGATGCAAGAGACCCAGTACTTC. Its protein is CSVGGETAMQETQYF.

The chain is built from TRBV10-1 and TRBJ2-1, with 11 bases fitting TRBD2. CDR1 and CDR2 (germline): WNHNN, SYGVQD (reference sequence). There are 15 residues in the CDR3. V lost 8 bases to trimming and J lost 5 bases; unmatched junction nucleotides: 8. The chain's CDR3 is CASAISGGDNNEQFF. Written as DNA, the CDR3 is TGCGCCAGCGCCATTAGCGGGGGGGACAACAATGAGCAGTTCTTC.